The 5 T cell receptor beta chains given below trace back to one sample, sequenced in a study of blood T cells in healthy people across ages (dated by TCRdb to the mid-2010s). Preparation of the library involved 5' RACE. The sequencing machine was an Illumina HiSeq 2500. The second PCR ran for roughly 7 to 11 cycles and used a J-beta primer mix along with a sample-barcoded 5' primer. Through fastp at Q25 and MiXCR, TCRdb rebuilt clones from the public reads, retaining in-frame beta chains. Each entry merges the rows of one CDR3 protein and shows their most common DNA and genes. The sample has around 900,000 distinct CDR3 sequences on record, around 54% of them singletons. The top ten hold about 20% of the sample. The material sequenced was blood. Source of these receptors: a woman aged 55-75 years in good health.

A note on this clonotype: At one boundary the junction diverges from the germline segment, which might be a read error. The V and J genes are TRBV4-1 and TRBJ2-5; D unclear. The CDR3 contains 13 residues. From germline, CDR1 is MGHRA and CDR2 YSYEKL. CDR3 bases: TGCGCCAGCAGCCAAGATCAGGAAGAGGCCCAGTACTTC. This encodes CASSQDQEEAQYF.

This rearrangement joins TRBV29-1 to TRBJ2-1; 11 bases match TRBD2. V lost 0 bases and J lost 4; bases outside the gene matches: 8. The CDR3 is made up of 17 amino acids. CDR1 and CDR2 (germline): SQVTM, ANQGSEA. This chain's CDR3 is CSVEEYRTSGGYNEQFF. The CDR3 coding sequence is TGCAGCGTTGAAGAGTACAGAACTAGCGGGGGTTACAATGAGCAGTTCTTC.

The CDR3 region has the DNA TGTGCCAGCAGTTGGGGAGCTGAGCAGTTCTTC. Residues: CASSWGAEQFF. The V gene is TRBV27, the J gene TRBJ2-1; TRBD2 might be the D (5 bases). CDR3 length: 11 residues. Trimming took off 4 bases at V and 9 bases at J, with 7 bases between the two ends. Per germline, CDR1 MNHEY and CDR2 SMNVEV (reference sequence).

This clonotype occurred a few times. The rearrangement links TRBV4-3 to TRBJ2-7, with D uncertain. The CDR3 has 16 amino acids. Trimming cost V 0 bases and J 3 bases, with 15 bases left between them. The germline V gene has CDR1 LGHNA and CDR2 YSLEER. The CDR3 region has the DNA TGCGCCAGCAGCCAAGATACGTTCACGGCAGACTACGAGCAGTACTTC. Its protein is CASSQDTFTADYEQYF.

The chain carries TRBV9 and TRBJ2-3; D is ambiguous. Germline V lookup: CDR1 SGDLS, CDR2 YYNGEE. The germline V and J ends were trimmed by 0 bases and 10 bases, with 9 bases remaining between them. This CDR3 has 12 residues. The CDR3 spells CASSVGGTPQYF. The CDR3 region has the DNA TGTGCCAGCAGCGTAGGTGGCACCCCGCAGTATTTT.